This entry lists 10 T cell receptor beta chains sequenced from one sample in a study of T-cell reconstitution after alpha-beta-depleted transplantation in children. Preparation of the TCRbeta library used unique molecular identifiers. Using its own MiXCR run on the PCR reads, TCRdb lists one record per CDR3 protein. The data hold hundreds of thousands of distinct CDR3 sequences, with approximately 10% observed a single time. Sample: PBMCs, taken before TCRalphabeta/CD19-depleted stem cell transplant. Receptor source: a child younger than two with acute myeloid leukemia, due to receive a stem cell transplant.

To note about this clonotype: A read error may explain this, as a much larger clone is one base away. This chain joins TRBV6-1 and TRBJ2-5, with TRBD1 as a possible D gene (6 bases). The CDR3 sequence is 16 residues long. CDR1 MNHNS and CDR2 SASEGT come from the germline V gene. The CDR3 region has the DNA TGTGCCAACAGTGACGTGTGGACAGAACCTAAAGAGACCCAGTACTTC. This gives the protein CANSDVWTEPKETQYF.

Concerning this clonotype itself: A much larger clonotype is one base distant, so this may be a read error. This chain connects TRBV2 to TRBJ2-3; TRBD2 matches at 9 bases. With 10 bases clipped from V and 1 base from J, the junction kept 9 bases outside the gene matches. Looked up from germline, CDR1 is SNHLY and CDR2 is FYNNEI. This CDR3 spans 15 amino acids. The CDR3 DNA follows: TGTGCCAACAGACTGAGGACTAGCGGCACAGATACGCAGTATTTT. Residues: CANRLRTSGTDTQYF.

This chain connects TRBV12-3 or TRBV12-4 to TRBJ1-6, with D perhaps TRBD1 (5 bases). CDR3 size: 15 residues. V lost 3 bases, J lost 5 bases, and 11 bases lay in between. CDR3 DNA: TGTGCCAGCAGTTTTTTCCGGGACCATAATTCACCCCTCCACTTT. This gives the protein CASSFFRDHNSPLHF.

This clonotype was observed many times. V is TRBV5-1 and J is TRBJ2-5, with D possibly matching TRBD2 (5 bases). The V gene's germline CDR1 is SGHRS and CDR2 YFSETQ. The CDR3 contains 14 residues. V lost 4 bases and J lost 4, with 14 bases in between. For the CDR3, the DNA is TGCGCCAGCAGCAACCCGGGATCCGTAGAGACCCAGTACTTC. Protein sequence: CASSNPGSVETQYF.

This clonotype showed up many times. This chain joins TRBV10-2 and TRBJ2-7; TRBD2 is a possible D gene (5 bases). This CDR3 spans 15 amino acids. V was trimmed by 9 bases and J by 3 bases, leaving 21 bases between them. The V gene's germline CDR1 is WSHSY and CDR2 SAAADI. CDR3 nucleotide sequence: TGCGCCAGTGCCCCCCCGCAAAGCGGAAGCTACGAGCAGTACTTC. It codes for CASAPPQSGSYEQYF.

At least ten counts were recorded for this clonotype. The chain uses TRBV20-1 and TRBJ1-5; D may be TRBD1 (5 bases). V lost 5 bases and J lost 1, with 12 bases in between. CDR3 length equals 14 residues. The germline gives CDR1 DFQATT, CDR2 SNEGSKA (reference sequence). The CDR3 nucleotides read TGCAGTGCTGAGGGGCAGCCGAGCAATCAGCCCCAGCATTTT. As protein: CSAEGQPSNQPQHF.

This clonotype was recorded at least ten times. This sequence joins TRBV6-2 or TRBV6-3 and TRBJ2-7; 7 nucleotides match TRBD1. Germline loops: CDR1 MNHEY, CDR2 SVGEGT. With V trimmed by 2 bases and J by 6 bases, 4 bases remained unmatched. There are 13 residues in the CDR3. CDR3 residues: CASSYTTGTEQYF. The CDR3 DNA reads as TGTGCCAGCAGTTACACGACAGGGACCGAGCAGTACTTC.

There are many counts of this clonotype. The chain links TRBV5-1 to TRBJ2-7, with 11 bases identical to TRBD2. V was pared by 5 bases and J by 10 bases, with 14 bases of the junction left unmatched. Per the germline V gene, CDR1 is SGHRS and CDR2 is YFSETQ. The CDR3 loop spans 15 amino acids. The CDR3 reads CASSDPGTSGEIQYF. The CDR3 DNA reads TGCGCCAGCAGTGATCCCGGGACTAGCGGCGAAATTCAGTACTTC.

This clonotype was picked up a small number of times. The chain recombines TRBV2 with TRBJ2-5; 13 bases are a match to TRBD2. V dropped 5 bases and J dropped 2; count of bases not matched to a gene: 5. The CDR3 loop spans 16 amino acids. Germline CDR1 is SNHLY and CDR2 is FYNNEI. The CDR3 bases are TGTGCCAGCAGTCTGGGACTAGCGGGGAATCAAGAGACCCAGTACTTC. Residues: CASSLGLAGNQETQYF.

The table lists this clonotype with a few counts. J is TRBJ2-5 and V is TRBV12-5, with 13 bases matching TRBD2. V lost 5 bases to trimming and J lost 4 bases; unmatched junction nucleotides: 4. In germline, CDR1 is LGHNT, CDR2 FRNRAP. This CDR3 has 15 residues. In DNA form, the CDR3 reads TGTGCTAGTGGTGTGGGACTAGCGGGACCAGAGACCCAGTACTTC. This translates into CASGVGLAGPETQYF.